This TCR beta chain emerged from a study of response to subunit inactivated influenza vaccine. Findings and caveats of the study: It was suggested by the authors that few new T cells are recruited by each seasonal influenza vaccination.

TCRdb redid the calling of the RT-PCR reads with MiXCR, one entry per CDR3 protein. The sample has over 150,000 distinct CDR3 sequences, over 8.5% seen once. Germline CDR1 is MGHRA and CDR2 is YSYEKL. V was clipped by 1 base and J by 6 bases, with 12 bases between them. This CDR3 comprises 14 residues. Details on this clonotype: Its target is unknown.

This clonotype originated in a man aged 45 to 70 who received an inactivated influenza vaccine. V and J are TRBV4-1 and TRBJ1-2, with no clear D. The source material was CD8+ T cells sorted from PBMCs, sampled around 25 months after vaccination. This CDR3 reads CASSQVLLSNGYTF. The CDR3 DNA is TGCGCCAGCAGCCAAGTGCTACTGTCTAATGGCTACACCTTC.